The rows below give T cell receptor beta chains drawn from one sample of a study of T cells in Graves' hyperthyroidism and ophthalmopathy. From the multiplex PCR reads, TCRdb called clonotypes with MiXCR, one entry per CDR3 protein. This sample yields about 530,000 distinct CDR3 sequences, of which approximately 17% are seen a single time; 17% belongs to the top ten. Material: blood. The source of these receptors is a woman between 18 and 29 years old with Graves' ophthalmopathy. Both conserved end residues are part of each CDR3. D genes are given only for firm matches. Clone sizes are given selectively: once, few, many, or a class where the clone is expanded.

CASSMWGQVPMNTEAFF TGTGCCAGTAGTATGTGGGGACAGGTGCCCATGAACACTGAAGCTTTCTTT TRBJ1-1 TRBV19 17 TRBD1 few
CAWRGGSSYEQYF TGTGCCTGGAGGGGGGGTAGTTCCTACGAGCAGTACTTC TRBJ2-7 TRBV30 13 - many
CASSYNREWVTEAFF TGTGCCAGCAGTTACAACAGGGAGTGGGTCACTGAAGCTTTCTTT TRBJ1-1 TRBV6-4 15 - -
CAGRGYNEQFF TGTGCCGGCAGGGGTTACAATGAGCAGTTCTTC TRBJ2-1 TRBV2 11 - many
CASSQDAGPNTEAFF TGCGCCAGCAGCCAAGATGCGGGACCGAACACTGAAGCTTTCTTT TRBJ1-1 TRBV4-3 15 - -
CASRADRGSSGNTIYF TGTGCCAGCAGAGCCGACAGGGGTTCCTCTGGAAACACCATATATTTT TRBJ1-3 TRBV6-1 16 TRBD1 many
CASSLGLEISNEQFF TGTGCCAGCAGCTTAGGACTAGAAATAAGCAATGAGCAGTTCTTC TRBJ2-1 TRBV11-2 15 - many
CATSMSARTDTQYF TGTGCCACCAGCATGTCTGCCCGCACAGATACGCAGTATTTT TRBJ2-3 TRBV15 14 - many
CASSASGEFNEQFF TGTGCCAGCAGCGCCTCCGGGGAGTTCAATGAGCAGTTCTTC TRBJ2-1 TRBV7-3 14 - -
CASSQVSSGELFF TGTGCCAGCAGCCAAGTGAGCTCCGGGGAGCTGTTTTTT TRBJ2-2 TRBV14 13 - few
CAIGNYEQYF TGTGCCATCGGCAATTACGAGCAGTACTTC TRBJ2-7 TRBV6-2/TRBV6-3 10 - many
CASSPPGLAKNIQYF TGTGCCAGCAGTCCCCCGGGACTAGCCAAAAACATTCAGTACTTC TRBJ2-4 TRBV28 15 - -
CASSPRLAESLYNEQFF TGCGCCAGCAGCCCCCGACTAGCGGAAAGCCTATACAATGAGCAGTTCTTC TRBJ2-1 TRBV5-1 17 TRBD2 -
CSAKGDTEAFF TGCAGTGCTAAGGGGGACACTGAAGCTTTCTTT TRBJ1-1 TRBV20-1 11 - -
CASSSFHGGNTIYF TGTGCCAGCAGCTCTTTTCACGGGGGAAACACCATATATTTT TRBJ1-3 TRBV14 14 - -
CASSAAQGFPPDTQYF TGTGCCAGCAGTGCTGCACAGGGGTTCCCCCCAGATACGCAGTATTTT TRBJ2-3 TRBV27 16 TRBD1 few
CATSDLGETQYF TGTGCCACCAGTGATTTAGGAGAGACCCAGTACTTC TRBJ2-5 TRBV24-1 12 - many
CAWGVGGEGYEQYF TGTGCCTGGGGGGTGGGCGGCGAAGGATACGAGCAGTACTTC TRBJ2-7 TRBV30 14 - many
CATSRDGAGAKINTQYF TGTGCCACCAGCAGAGACGGAGCCGGCGCGAAAATTAATACGCAGTATTTT TRBJ2-3 TRBV15 17 - -
CASSRQGGFATNEKLFF TGTGCCAGCAGTCGGCAGGGGGGTTTTGCAACTAATGAAAAACTGTTTTTT TRBJ1-4 TRBV12-3/TRBV12-4 17 TRBD1 -
CSARLWTGGADYGYTF TGCAGTGCTAGACTCTGGACAGGGGGCGCTGACTATGGCTACACCTTC TRBJ1-2 TRBV20-1 16 TRBD1 many
CSARHRAGGPAGTDTQYF TGCAGTGCCCGTCACAGAGCGGGAGGGCCTGCAGGCACAGATACGCAGTATTTT TRBJ2-3 TRBV20-1 18 TRBD2 few
CSVPGAGSYEQYF TGCAGCGTACCAGGGGCGGGCTCCTACGAGCAGTACTTC TRBJ2-7 TRBV29-1 13 - -
CASSTRDRGHEQYF TGTGCCAGCAGCACCCGGGACAGGGGCCACGAGCAGTACTTC TRBJ2-7 TRBV13 14 TRBD1 many
CASSLVGQGEEEKLFF TGTGCCAGCAGCTTAGTGGGACAGGGCGAGGAGGAAAAACTGTTTTTT TRBJ1-4 TRBV7-9 16 TRBD1 few
CASSLFAGVSYNEQFF TGTGCCAGCAGCTTATTTGCGGGAGTCTCCTACAATGAGCAGTTCTTC TRBJ2-1 TRBV7-2 16 TRBD2 many
CASSYGTYNQPQHF TGTGCCAGCAGTTACGGGACATACAATCAGCCCCAGCATTTT TRBJ1-5 TRBV6-5 14 - -
CSAGTEGNTIYF TGCAGCGCTGGGACCGAAGGAAACACCATATATTTT TRBJ1-3 TRBV29-1 12 - -
CASSLWLSPENEQFF TGTGCCAGCAGCTTGTGGCTATCACCCGAAAATGAGCAGTTCTTC TRBJ2-1 TRBV5-6 15 - -
CASSQVAGDEQYF TGTGCCAGCAGCCAAGTCGCGGGAGACGAGCAGTACTTC TRBJ2-7 TRBV4-2 13 TRBD2 few
CASSLVLGPGDDEQFF TGTGCCAGCAGTTTAGTCCTTGGCCCCGGGGACGATGAGCAGTTCTTC TRBJ2-1 TRBV28 16 - many
CSARAPIFAGIGHEQFF TGCAGTGCTAGGGCCCCGATCTTTGCGGGAATAGGTCATGAGCAGTTCTTC TRBJ2-1 TRBV20-1 17 - many
CASSPSLGGEQYF TGTGCCAGCAGCCCAAGCCTAGGGGGCGAGCAGTACTTC TRBJ2-7 TRBV7-9 13 - many
CASSSKIERKFF TGTGCCAGCAGCTCAAAAATCGAAAGAAAGTTCTTC TRBJ2-1 TRBV7-9 12 - -
CASSLGADQPQHF TGTGCCAGCAGCCTGGGGGCAGACCAGCCCCAGCATTTT TRBJ1-5 TRBV7-9 13 - many
CASSPLNRGSGDEQYF TGCGCCAGCAGCCCCTTAAACAGGGGATCGGGGGACGAGCAGTACTTC TRBJ2-7 TRBV5-1 16 - many
CASSFTLEKGLEKLFF TGTGCCAGCAGTTTTACCTTGGAGAAAGGTCTTGAAAAACTGTTTTTT TRBJ1-4 TRBV6-1 16 - -
CASSSYSGGLDEQFF TGCGCCAGCAGCTCGTATAGCGGCGGGTTAGATGAGCAGTTCTTC TRBJ2-1 TRBV5-1 15 - many
CSVAAAGNTEAFF TGCAGCGTCGCCGCGGCAGGGAACACTGAAGCTTTCTTT TRBJ1-1 TRBV29-1 13 - -
CASSGYPYNSPLHF TGTGCCAGCAGCGGGTACCCCTATAATTCACCCCTCCACTTT TRBJ1-6 TRBV28 14 - few
CAWSGGRSAGLRTDTQYF TGTGCCTGGTCCGGCGGCAGATCGGCCGGGCTCCGCACAGATACGCAGTATTTT TRBJ2-3 TRBV30 18 - -